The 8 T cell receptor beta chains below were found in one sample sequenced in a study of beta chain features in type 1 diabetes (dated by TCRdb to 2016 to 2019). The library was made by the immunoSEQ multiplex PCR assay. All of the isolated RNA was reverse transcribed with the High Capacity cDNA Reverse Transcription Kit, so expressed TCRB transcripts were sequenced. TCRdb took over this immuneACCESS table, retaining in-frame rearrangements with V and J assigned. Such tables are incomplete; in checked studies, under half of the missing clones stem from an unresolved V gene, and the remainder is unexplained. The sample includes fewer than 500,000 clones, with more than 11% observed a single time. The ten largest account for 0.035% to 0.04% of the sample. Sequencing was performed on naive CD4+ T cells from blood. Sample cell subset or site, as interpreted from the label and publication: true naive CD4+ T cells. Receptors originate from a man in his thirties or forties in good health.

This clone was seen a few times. The CDR3 reads CASSLRTDSYEQYF. As DNA, the CDR3 is TGTGCCAGCAGCCTGAGGACTGACTCCTACGAGCAGTACTTC. The chain combines TRBV7-9 with TRBJ2-7; D is possibly TRBD2 (5 bases). The germline V gene encodes CDR1 SEHNR and CDR2 FQNEAQ (reference sequence). The CDR3 totals 14 residues. The ends were cut back, 5 bases at V and 0 bases at J, with 11 bases in the middle.

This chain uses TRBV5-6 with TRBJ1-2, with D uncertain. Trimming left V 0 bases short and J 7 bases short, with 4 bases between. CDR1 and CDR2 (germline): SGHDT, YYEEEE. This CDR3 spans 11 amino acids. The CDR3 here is CASSLAAGYTF. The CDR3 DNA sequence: TGTGCCAGCAGCTTGGCAGCTGGCTACACCTTC.

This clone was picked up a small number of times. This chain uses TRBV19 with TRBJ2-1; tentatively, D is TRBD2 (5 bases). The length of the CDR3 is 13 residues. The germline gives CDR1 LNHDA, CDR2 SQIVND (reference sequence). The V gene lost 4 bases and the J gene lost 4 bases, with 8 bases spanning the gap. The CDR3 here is CASSSGPYNEQFF. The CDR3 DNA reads TGTGCCAGTAGTAGCGGGCCTTACAATGAGCAGTTCTTC.

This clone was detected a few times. CDR3 residues: CSAQGAWTEAFF. CDR3 bases: TGCAGCGCACAGGGGGCTTGGACTGAAGCTTTCTTT. The chain is built from TRBV29-1 and TRBJ1-1; 9 positions agree with TRBD1. CDR3 length equals 12 residues. CDR1 SQVTM and CDR2 ANQGSEA come from the germline V gene. V dropped 7 bases and J dropped 5; count of bases not matched to a gene: 5. Combining the CDR3 with reference TRBV29-1 and TRBJ1-1 gives the whole variable domain SAVISQKPSRDICQRGTSLTIQCQVDSQVTMMFWYRQQPGQSLTLIATANQGSEATYESGFVIDKFPISRPNLTFSTLTVSNMSPEDSSIYLCSAQGAWTEAFFGQGTRLTVV.

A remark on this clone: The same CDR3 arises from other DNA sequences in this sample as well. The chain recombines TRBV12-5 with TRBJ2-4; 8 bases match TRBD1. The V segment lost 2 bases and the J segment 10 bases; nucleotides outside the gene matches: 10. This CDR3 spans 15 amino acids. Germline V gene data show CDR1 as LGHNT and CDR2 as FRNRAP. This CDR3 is CASGLFATGVSIQYF. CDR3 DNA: TGTGCTAGTGGTTTGTTTGCGACAGGGGTTTCAATTCAGTACTTC.

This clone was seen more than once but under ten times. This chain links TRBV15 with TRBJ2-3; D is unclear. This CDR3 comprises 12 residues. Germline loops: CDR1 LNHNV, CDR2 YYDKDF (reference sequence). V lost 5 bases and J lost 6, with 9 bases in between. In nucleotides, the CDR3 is TGTGCCACCAGCCATCAGTTTGATACGCAGTATTTT. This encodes CATSHQFDTQYF.

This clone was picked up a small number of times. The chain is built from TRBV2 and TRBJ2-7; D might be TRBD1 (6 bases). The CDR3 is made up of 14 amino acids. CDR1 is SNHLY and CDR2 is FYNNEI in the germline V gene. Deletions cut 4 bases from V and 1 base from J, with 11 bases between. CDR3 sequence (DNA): TGTGCCAGCAGTGCAGGGGTGCCATCCTACGAGCAGTACGTC. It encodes CASSAGVPSYEQYV.

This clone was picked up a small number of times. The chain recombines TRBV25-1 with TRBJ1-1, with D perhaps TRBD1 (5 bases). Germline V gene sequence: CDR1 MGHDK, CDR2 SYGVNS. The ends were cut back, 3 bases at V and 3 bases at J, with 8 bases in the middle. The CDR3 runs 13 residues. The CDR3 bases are TGTGCCAGCAGTGACCCCAGGGACACTGAAGCTTTCTTT. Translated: CASSDPRDTEAFF.